This T cell receptor (beta chain) was sequenced for a study of blood T cell repertoires in COVID-19. From germline, CDR1 is LNHNV and CDR2 YYDKDF (reference sequence). This CDR3 has 14 residues. The J segment lost 2 bases and the V segment lost 6 bases, leaving 5 bases of the junction unmatched. Measured with immunoSEQ multiplex PCR; TCRdb has only the in-frame clones, and not every one. Altogether roughly 290,000 clones are present, 70% to 90% being singletons, with the ten largest covering roughly 4%. Individuals drawn from about two dozen US areas were about 18 to 95 years old. The receptor comes from a woman aged 25-40 years who had recovered from COVID-19. The genes are TRBV15 and TRBJ2-3; 7 bases match TRBD2. Input material: PBMCs or T cells enriched from blood (not recorded which). The chain's CDR3 is CATRGAGNTDTQYF. The CDR3 coding sequence is TGTGCCACCAGGGGAGCGGGAAACACAGATACGCAGTATTTT.